This TCR beta chain appears in the sequencing data of a study of T cell responses to AZD1222 COVID-19 vaccine. The study, taken as a whole, reports: In a largely white British group with more females than males, clonal diversity was possibly underestimated. Repertoires in all cases were sampled only once the peak T cell response had passed.

Remarks on this clone: What it binds is unknown.

This CDR3 has 16 residues. V shed 4 bases, J shed 0 bases, and the junction held 9 bases outside the gene matches. Germline V CDR1 and CDR2: SGDLS, YYNGEE. Measured with immunoSEQ multiplex PCR; TCRdb has only the in-frame clones, and not every one. The sample contains about 130,000 clones, around 89% of which appear only once. The starting material was peripheral blood, obtained on day 0 of AZD1222 vaccination. This chain uses TRBV9 with TRBJ2-7; 8 bases line up with TRBD2. The sequence derives from an adult in good health. CDR3 nucleotide sequence: TGTGCCAGCAGCTCCCCTACTAGCGGTAGCTCCTACGAGCAGTACTTC. Amino acids: CASSSPTSGSSYEQYF.